Given below is one T cell receptor beta chain in context. The antigen remains undetermined. These data originate in a study of T cell responses to AZD1222 COVID-19 vaccine. General study points: Clonal diversity may have been underestimated, and the donors were mostly white British, with more females than males. Repertoire sampling was restricted to post-peak T cell response timepoints. There were vaccine-associated CD4 TCRs across spike, dominant at 160-218 and 743-854.

Some clones are missing from TCRdb's copy, which holds only in-frame ones; the method was immunoSEQ multiplex PCR. The sample holds over 110,000 clones; more than 85% are singletons and the top ten take 12%. Germline V lookup: CDR1 MNHEY, CDR2 SMNVEV (reference sequence). V was pared by 4 bases and J by 2 bases, with 13 bases of the junction left unmatched. The CDR3 length is 18 residues. Source: peripheral blood, taken after recovery from COVID-19. This chain links TRBV27 with TRBJ2-7; 11 bases align to TRBD2. The sequence was collected from an adult who had recovered from COVID-19. The DNA of the CDR3 is TGTGCCAGCAGTTCCCCCGGACTAGCGGGCTCTACTCCCTACGAGCAGTACTTC. Translation gives CASSSPGLAGSTPYEQYF.